This T cell receptor (beta chain) was identified in a study of T-cell memory formation after mild COVID-19 (dated by TCRdb to about 2021). With respect to the entire study: Most TCR sequence clusters were specific to one of the two donors. In a couple of donors, T-cell clones that expanded and contracted after mild COVID-19 were followed by sequencing TCRalpha and TCRbeta repertoires longitudinally. The cohort comprised two young, previously healthy adult volunteers, one female and one male.

For this clonotype: What this receptor recognizes is not known. Per-base qualities were not stored, and no clone one base away is much larger.

V is clipped by 0 bases and J by 0 bases, and the sequence between their germline boundaries is 11 bases long. The CDR3 spans 16 residues, from the cysteine through the phenylalanine. The read is trimmed to its CDR3 DNA, 48 bases read in frame from base 1. In the germline V gene (reference sequence), CDR1 corresponds to LNHNV and CDR2 to YYDKDF. Ficoll-Paque density gradient centrifugation was the method used to isolate PBMCs. The sequencer listed for this sample is Illumina NovaSeq 6000. Using 5'RACE with constant-segment primers, TCRalpha and TCRbeta cDNA libraries were constructed, with sample barcodes and unique molecular identifiers added in the process. Trizol reagent was used to extract RNA from every sample. Amplification of the libraries took two PCR steps, and the second step added a second sample barcode plus Illumina TruSeq adapters. The libraries were sequenced on an Illumina NovaSeq using 2 x 150 bp paired-end reads. The paper's processing steps were these. With migec v1.2.7, reads were demultiplexed and then collapsed into UMI-guided consensus sequences. Using mixcr v2.1.11, UMI consensuses were aligned to TRA and TRB V and J templates and then assembled into clonotypes. Expanded or contracted clonotypes were those called significant by both edgeR and NoisET, with noise models trained on biological replicates. For edgeR calls, the cutoffs were a false discovery rate-adjusted p below 0.01 and a log2 fold-change threshold of 1. As an exploratory analysis of dynamics, PCA with hierarchical clustering was applied to max-normalized trajectories of the 1000 most abundant clonotypes. Separately sequenced CD4+ and CD8+ repertoires were used to assign a CD4 or CD8 phenotype to each responding clone. TCRdb's own reprocessing of the public reads used fastp at Q25 and MiXCR and kept productive beta chains. Entries that share a CDR3 protein sequence are merged under the most common genes and DNA. The V and J calls follow TCRdb's processing rather than the paper's. Counted in this sample were 470,000 or so distinct CDR3 sequences; roughly 17% of them appeared once. 20% to 25% of the sample lies in the top ten.

What the study reported, not specific to this receptor: Only a couple of mild cases were covered in the study, and larger cohorts including severe cases with pre-infection samples were considered necessary. The second-wave clones that peaked on day 37 were not confirmed to be SARS-CoV-2 specific. Some responding clones were found in pre-infection memory, which suggests that pre-existing cross-reactive memory T cells took part in the SARS-CoV-2 response. Contracting CD4+ clones were found mainly in CM and EM memory subsets, while CD8+ clones were enriched in EMRA. Clones contracting from day 15 to 85 had balanced CD4/CD8 phenotypes, while a second wave expanding from day 15 to 37 was biased towards CD4+.

The V and J genes are TRBV15 and TRBJ1-1; the D gene lacks a confident call. This receptor was identified in a man younger than 35 who had mild COVID-19 (a few samples of this study predate the infection). The sample titles of this study are shuffled in the database, so cell type and time point are left out; the donor was told from shared clones. Material for sequencing was PBMCs or a T cell subset sorted from them (not recorded which). The DNA is as follows: TGTGCCACCAGCAGAGACCCCGCGGCCATGAACACTGAAGCTTTCTTT. Its product reads: CATSRDPAAMNTEAFF. The full variable domain, with segments outside the CDR3 supplied by the reference TRBV15 and TRBJ1-1 proteins, appears as DAMVIQNPRYQVTQFGKPVTLSCSQTLNHNVMYWYQQKSSQAPKLLFHYYDKDFNNEADTPDNFQSRRPNTSFCFLDIRSPGLGDTAMYLCATSRDPAAMNTEAFFGQGTRLTVV.